Shown below are 5 T cell receptor beta chains from a single sample sequenced in a study of Ad26.COV2.S vaccination and SARS-CoV-2 variants (dated by TCRdb to about 2021). Per the publication, the treatment or condition label means: 15 to 20 received Ad26.COV2.S at low or high dose, single or two shots; several received placebo; per-sample allocation not given. Repertoires of vaccine and placebo recipients were sequenced from samples collected on day 63 after the first injection. Libraries were built with the immunoSEQ multiplex PCR assay. The clones in this table, taken by TCRdb from immuneACCESS, are in-frame only. Not every clone is retained; where verified, under half of the shortfall comes from an unresolved V gene, and the cause of the rest is unknown. The sample yields about 380,000 clones; about four fifths were counted once. The biggest ten clones account for about 7.4% of the sample. The specimen was peripheral blood, collected in a trial of Ad26.COV2.S vaccine versus placebo. The receptors were sampled from a person aged 18-65 years who received the Ad26.COV2.S COVID-19 vaccine or a placebo.

This sequence joins TRBV10-1 and TRBJ1-1; 11 nucleotides match TRBD1. The germline gives CDR1 WNHNN, CDR2 SYGVQD (reference sequence). V shed 7 bases and J 0 bases; nucleotides not matched to a gene: 13. The CDR3 spans 18 residues. The CDR3 region has the DNA TGCGCCAGCATCCCGGTGGTCGGGACAGGGGGGATGAACACTGAAGCTTTCTTT. This codes for CASIPVVGTGGMNTEAFF.

This chain connects TRBV19 to TRBJ1-3; D is perhaps TRBD1 (5 bases). Deletions cut 9 bases from V and 3 bases from J, with 18 bases between. In germline, CDR1 is LNHDA, CDR2 SQIVND (reference sequence). The CDR3 extends over 15 amino acids. Written as DNA, the CDR3 is TGTGCCAGCAAGACGCAAGGCGGGGGTGGAAACACCATATATTTT. It specifies CASKTQGGGGNTIYF.

This chain joins TRBV7-2 and TRBJ1-6; the D gene is possibly TRBD1 (6 bases). V gave up 1 base and J gave up 11 bases, with 12 bases separating them. The CDR3 covers 14 residues. The germline V gene has CDR1 SGHTA and CDR2 FQGNSA. The CDR3 DNA reads TGTGCCAGCAGCTTAGGACAGGCCTGGACACCCCTCCACTTT. It translates to CASSLGQAWTPLHF.

The chain couples TRBV7-9 to TRBJ1-2; 9 positions agree with TRBD1. V was clipped by 0 bases and J by 4 bases; unmatched bases: 6. CDR1 and CDR2 from the germline V gene are SEHNR and FQNEAQ (reference sequence). This CDR3 is built from 16 residues. The CDR3 spells CASSLAGDRAGYGYTF. The CDR3, as DNA: TGTGCCAGCAGCTTAGCGGGGGACAGGGCGGGCTATGGCTACACCTTC.

This chain links TRBV11-2 with TRBJ2-7; unclear D gene. Germline values: CDR1 SGHAT, CDR2 FQNNGV. This CDR3 comprises 13 residues. V lost 1 base and J lost 2, with 6 bases in between. The CDR3 loop reads CASSLGHTYEQYF. CDR3 DNA sequence: TGTGCCAGCAGCTTAGGGCACACCTACGAGCAGTACTTC.